This passage covers 17 T cell receptor beta chains from one sample sequenced in a study of T-cell memory formation after mild COVID-19. TCRdb re-called the 5' RACE reads through MiXCR, storing one row per CDR3 protein. The data contain approximately 480,000 distinct CDR3 sequences, 15% to 20% of them singletons. Material: PBMCs or a T cell subset sorted from them (not recorded which). The receptors were gathered from an adult woman who had mild COVID-19 (a few samples of this study predate the infection). Cell type and time point are not known.

The genes are TRBV6-6 and TRBJ1-2; a weak D match, TRBD1 (5 bases). Trimming cost V 2 bases and J 4 bases, with 14 bases left between them. CDR3 size: 15 residues. CDR1 and CDR2 (germline): MNHNY, SVGAGI (reference sequence). The chain's CDR3 is CASSYLTQGSYGYTF. The CDR3 bases are TGTGCCAGCAGTTACCTAACGCAGGGTAGCTATGGCTACACCTTC.

This clonotype was seen more than once but under ten times. The J gene is TRBJ2-7, the V gene TRBV6-2 or TRBV6-3, with D possibly matching TRBD1 (5 bases). Per the germline V gene, CDR1 is MNHEY and CDR2 is SVGEGT. V lost 7 bases, J lost 2 bases, and 18 bases lay in between. This CDR3 has 15 amino acids. CDR3 nucleotides: TGTGCCAGCATTCACTCGGGCACAGGACCCTACGAGCAGTACTTC. Its protein product is CASIHSGTGPYEQYF.

This clonotype was seen only a few times. The chain carries TRBV27 and TRBJ1-2; the D is unclear. The germline V gene encodes CDR1 MNHEY and CDR2 SMNVEV (reference sequence). V was pared by 4 bases and J by 0 bases, with 12 bases between. This CDR3 spans 15 amino acids. The CDR3 nucleotides are TGTGCCAGCAGTTCCCGACGGCTAGCTAACTATGGCTACACCTTC. Translating gives CASSSRRLANYGYTF.

In this sample, this clonotype turned up a few times. V gene TRBV7-9 combines with J gene TRBJ2-7; 14 nucleotides match TRBD2. In germline, CDR1 is SEHNR, CDR2 FQNEAQ (reference sequence). The V segment lost 5 bases and the J segment 2 bases; nucleotides outside the gene matches: 5. This CDR3 has 16 residues. The CDR3 nucleotides read TGTGCCAGCAGCCGGACTAGCGGGAGGATTACCTACGAGCAGTACTTC. The encoded protein is CASSRTSGRITYEQYF. Combining the CDR3 with reference TRBV7-9 and TRBJ2-7 gives the whole variable domain DTGVSQNPRHKITKRGQNVTFRCDPISEHNRLYWYRQTLGQGPEFLTYFQNEAQLEKSRLLSDRFSAERPKGSFSTLEIQRTEQGDSAMYLCASSRTSGRITYEQYFGPGTRLTVT.

This clonotype was recorded a few times. V gene TRBV11-2 combines with J gene TRBJ2-5, with a tentative D call TRBD1 (5 bases). The germline V gene encodes CDR1 SGHAT and CDR2 FQNNGV. The CDR3 spans 14 residues. The V and J ends lost 5 bases and 2 bases respectively, with 12 bases between them. CDR3 DNA sequence: TGTGCCAGCAGCCGCGACAGTTTTCAAGAGACCCAGTACTTC. As protein: CASSRDSFQETQYF.

This clonotype has more than one count but fewer than ten. V gene TRBV3-1 combines with J gene TRBJ2-1, with TRBD2 matching over 9 bases. The V gene end was trimmed by 4 bases and the J gene end by 6 bases; junction bases not matched to a gene: 7. Germline V gene sequence: CDR1 LGHDT, CDR2 YNNKEL (reference sequence). The CDR3 runs 15 residues. The CDR3 region has the DNA TGTGCCAGCAGCCCCCGAGCGGGGGGCGGCAATGAGCAGTTCTTC. This translates into CASSPRAGGGNEQFF.

The V and J genes are TRBV6-1 and TRBJ2-2; D not resolved. Trimming shortened V by 3 bases and J by 1 base, and 9 bases separated the two germline ends. The CDR3 loop spans 15 amino acids. Germline values: CDR1 MNHNS, CDR2 SASEGT. CDR3 sequence reads: CASSEYGRNTGELFF. In DNA, the CDR3 is TGTGCCAGCAGTGAGTACGGCAGGAACACCGGGGAGCTGTTTTTT.

This chain joins TRBV10-3 and TRBJ1-1; 7 nucleotides align to TRBD1. After removal of 3 bases from V and 6 bases from J, the junction contained 4 bases not matched to a gene. This CDR3 spans 13 amino acids. CDR1 and CDR2 from the germline V gene are ENHRY and SYGVKD. The CDR3 spells CAISDGTDPEAFF. The CDR3 DNA reads TGTGCCATCAGTGACGGGACAGACCCTGAAGCTTTCTTT.

In this sample, this clonotype turned up a few times. The chain couples TRBV5-1 to TRBJ2-1, with a weak D call TRBD2 (6 bases). V gave up 0 bases and J gave up 8 bases, with 12 bases separating them. The CDR3 extends over 14 amino acids. Germline V CDR1 and CDR2: SGHRS, YFSETQ. The CDR3 spells CASSLAGRGYEQFF. DNA for the CDR3: TGCGCCAGCAGCTTGGCCGGCCGGGGGTATGAGCAGTTCTTC.

This rearrangement joins TRBV23-1 to TRBJ1-2, with 7 positions matching TRBD1. TRBV23-1 is recorded as an ORF, its role being uncertain. V gave up 0 bases and J gave up 8 bases; unmatched junction bases: 12. The CDR3 has 16 residues. The CDR3 nucleotides are TGCGCCAGCAGTCAATCTACGACAGGGCGCCGGTGGGGCTACACCTTC. Amino acid sequence: CASSQSTTGRRWGYTF.

This clonotype has a handful of counts. V gene TRBV15 combines with J gene TRBJ2-7; possible D gene TRBD1, 5 bases. The V and J ends lost 1 base and 5 bases respectively, with 9 bases between them. Germline values: CDR1 LNHNV, CDR2 YYDKDF (reference sequence). The CDR3 runs to 13 residues. The DNA for the CDR3 is TGTGCCACCAGCAGAGTGCAGGGCCACGAGCAGTACTTC. Its protein product is CATSRVQGHEQYF.

The chain uses TRBV29-1 and TRBJ1-2; no clear D gene. The CDR3 consists of 11 residues. Germline CDR1 reads SQVTM; CDR2 reads ANQGSEA. The ends were cut back, 2 bases at V and 9 bases at J, with 10 bases in the middle. This CDR3 is CSVERRRSYTF. In nucleotides, the CDR3 is TGCAGCGTTGAACGTAGAAGGAGCTACACCTTC.

Note on this clonotype: Sequence at one end of the junction differs from germline and may be a read error. The chain links TRBV30 to TRBJ2-1; D is possibly TRBD1 or TRBD2 (6 bases each). The CDR3 extends over 19 amino acids. CDR1 and CDR2 from the germline V gene are GTSNPN and SVGIG (reference sequence). As DNA, the CDR3 is TGTGCCCGGAGTGCCGGGGGCGTGTCTCCCCTGAGCTCCTACAATGAGCAGTTCTTC. Protein product: CARSAGGVSPLSSYNEQFF.

This clonotype showed up many times. V and J are TRBV2 and TRBJ1-5; weak D call: TRBD1 (5 bases). V was shortened by 4 bases and J by 2 bases, with 18 bases between the two germline ends. The germline CDR1 and CDR2 sequences are SNHLY and FYNNEI. This CDR3 region has 17 residues. CDR3 sequence (DNA): TGTGCCAGCAGTGCATCCCCTGCGGGGGTACGCAATCAGCCCCAGCATTTT. It translates to CASSASPAGVRNQPQHF.

The rearrangement joins TRBV7-2 to TRBJ2-4, with D uncertain. The CDR3 length is 13 residues. The V end was cut by 8 bases, the J end by 0 bases, with 8 bases between. Germline V gives CDR1 SGHTA, CDR2 FQGNSA. CDR3 sequence: CASGELAKNIQYF. In nucleotides, the CDR3 is TGTGCCAGCGGCGAATTAGCCAAAAACATTCAGTACTTC.

The chain is built from TRBV30 and TRBJ1-2; D not certain. V lost 5 bases and J lost 8, with 15 bases in between. Germline V gives CDR1 GTSNPN, CDR2 SVGIG (reference sequence). The CDR3 runs 12 residues. In DNA, the CDR3 is TGTGCCTGGGGCCTTCGCACTGGGGGCTACACCTTC. Protein sequence: CAWGLRTGGYTF.

This clonotype was seen a few times. This rearrangement joins TRBV7-9 to TRBJ2-3; possible D gene TRBD1, 6 bases. This CDR3 has 13 amino acids. The V gene's germline CDR1 is SEHNR and CDR2 FQNEAQ (reference sequence). V lost 2 bases to trimming and J lost 10 bases, with 13 bases between them. In DNA, the CDR3 is TGTGCCAGCAGCTTAAACCCCCCAGGGGCGCAGTATTTT. It codes for CASSLNPPGAQYF.